This is a list of T cell receptor beta chains from one sample in a study of blood T cells in healthy people across ages. From the 5' RACE reads, TCRdb called clonotypes with MiXCR, one entry per CDR3 protein. Found here are 700,000 to 1,000,000 distinct CDR3 sequences, approximately 48% of them singletons; the top ten hold about a fifth. Sequenced: blood. The receptors come from a man aged 55 to 70 in good health. Both conserved end residues are part of each CDR3. The D gene is left open where the match is weak. Size values are once, few and many counts, or a class for expanded clones, and some rows have none.

NA	TRBV6-5	TRBJ1-2	15	NA	TGTGCCAGCAGTTCTGGTTTTAGGTCATTTGGTGGCTACACCTTC	CASSSGFRSFGGYTF
few	TRBV29-1	TRBJ1-1	13	NA	TGCAGCGTTGGTGGCCCGATGGACACTGAAGCTTTCTTT	CSVGGPMDTEAFF
NA	TRBV4-3	TRBJ1-2	20	NA	TGCGCCAGCAGCCAAGATCGGACAGAAAAAACCTTTGGGGCTAACTATGGCTACACCTTC	CASSQDRTEKTFGANYGYTF
NA	TRBV7-9	TRBJ1-2	13	NA	TGTGCCAGCAGTCACGGGAGGTACTATGGCTACACCTTC	CASSHGRYYGYTF
NA	TRBV20-1	TRBJ1-4	12	TRBD1	TGCAGTGCTGCGGGACAGGGTGAAAAACTGTTTTTT	CSAAGQGEKLFF
NA	TRBV11-2	TRBJ1-1	12	NA	TGTGCCAGCACACAGGTGAACACTGAAGCTTTCTTT	CASTQVNTEAFF
NA	TRBV2	TRBJ2-1	14	TRBD2	TGTGCCAGCGCCACTAGCGGGACCTACAATGAGCAGTTCTTC	CASATSGTYNEQFF
NA	TRBV24-1	TRBJ2-1	12	NA	TGTGCCACCAGAGCCGTGGAGGGCGAGCAGTTCTTC	CATRAVEGEQFF
few	TRBV5-4	TRBJ2-1	15	NA	TGTGCCAGCAGCTTAGGGTGGTTGGCCTACAATGAGCAGTTCTTC	CASSLGWLAYNEQFF
NA	TRBV7-8	TRBJ2-7	14	TRBD2	TGTGCCAGCAGCTTCCCTCTAGCGGGGGGCGAGCAGTACTTC	CASSFPLAGGEQYF
NA	TRBV25-1	TRBJ2-4	19	NA	TGTGCCAGCAGTACCCAAGGGCCGTCTTCGAGGGGACGGGGGAACATTCAGTACTTC	CASSTQGPSSRGRGNIQYF
few	TRBV10-3	TRBJ2-1	12	TRBD2	TGTGCCATCAGTGAGACTAGCGAGAAGCAGTTCTTC	CAISETSEKQFF